Described below is a single T cell receptor beta chain sequence and its context. The antigen is unknown. Documented treatment: roughly 11-day PBMC culture with coronavirus spike peptide pools or control peptides (ViraFEST assay). The sample is drawn from a study of vaccination and CD4 T cells after COVID-19. Background on the study: Post-COVID samples were collected a median about 97 days following diagnosis, spanning 35 to 161. Study-wide results and limits: Early post-infection timepoints were not included, and relatively few convalescent patients were studied.

Cultured CD4+ T cells had their DNA profiled by the Oncomine TCR Beta short-read assay. TCRdb ran MiXCR on the PCR reads and lists one entry per CDR3 protein. The sample has 10,000 or so distinct CDR3 sequences, about 61% seen once. The germline V gene has CDR1 SGHTA and CDR2 FQGNSA. The V gene lost 5 bases and the J gene lost 10 bases, with 24 bases spanning the gap. The CDR3 sequence is 16 residues long. The receptor's source is a human donor who had recovered from COVID-19. The specimen sequenced was CD4+ T cells from blood, cultured in vitro. This chain connects TRBV7-2 to TRBJ2-1, with a tentative D call TRBD2 (6 bases). The CDR3 DNA is TGTGCCAGCAGCCGAGGAGGGCGGGCGGTCCCCCTGGAGCAGTTCTTC. Its protein is CASSRGGRAVPLEQFF.